The clone carrying this T cell receptor (beta chain) was observed at least ten times. The antigen is not known. Before thyroid surgery, none of the patients had received any treatment. Methods used by the authors: It was from CDR3 differences across clinicopathological groups that a distant-metastasis classifier for papillary thyroid cancer was built. TCRdb re-called the PCR reads via MiXCR. For this entry, the V and J calls and clone size follow TCRdb and not the study's own pipeline. The repertoire holds 22,000 or so clones, with 15% to 18% as singletons. This entry is derived from a study of metastatic and nonmetastatic thyroid tumors. Looking at the study overall: Repertoire comparison spanned blood and tumor or nodule tissue of malignant and benign thyroid patients. Overall study results and limits: Reports indicated that malignant thyroid tumors showed significantly higher TCR beta diversity than benign nodules did, in blood and tumor.

Trimming stripped 2 bases from V and 0 bases from J, with 12 bases between. The CDR3 is 16 amino acids. The germline V gene has CDR1 MGHDK and CDR2 SYGVNS. The clonotype originates from a female donor with papillary thyroid cancer or a benign thyroid nodule (not recorded which). Some clones in this sample may be carry-over from other donors' samples. The chain couples TRBV25-1 to TRBJ2-3; no clear D gene. Sequencing used blood. The CDR3 coding sequence is TGTGCCAGCAGTGAACGGTTTGGCACTAGCACAGATACGCAGTATTTT. Translated, it gives CASSERFGTSTDTQYF.